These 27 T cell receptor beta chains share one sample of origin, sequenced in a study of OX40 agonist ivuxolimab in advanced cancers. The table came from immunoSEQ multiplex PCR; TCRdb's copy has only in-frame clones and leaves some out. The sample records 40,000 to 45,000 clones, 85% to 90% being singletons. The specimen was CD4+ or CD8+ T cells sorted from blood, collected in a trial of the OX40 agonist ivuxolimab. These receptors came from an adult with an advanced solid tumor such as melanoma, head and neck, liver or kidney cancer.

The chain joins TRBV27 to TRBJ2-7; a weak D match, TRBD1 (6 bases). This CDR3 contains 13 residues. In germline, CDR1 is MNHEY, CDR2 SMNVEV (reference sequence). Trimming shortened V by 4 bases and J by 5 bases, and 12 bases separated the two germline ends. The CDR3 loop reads CASSWGPGDEQYV. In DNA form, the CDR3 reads TGTGCCAGCAGTTGGGGTCCAGGGGACGAGCAGTACGTC.

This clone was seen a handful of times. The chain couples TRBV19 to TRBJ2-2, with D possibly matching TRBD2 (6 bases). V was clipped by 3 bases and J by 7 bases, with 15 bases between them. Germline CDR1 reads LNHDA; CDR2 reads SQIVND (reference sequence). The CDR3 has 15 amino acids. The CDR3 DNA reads TGTGCCAGTAGTATCGTCGGGGGTCGAAGCGGGGAGCTGTTTTTT. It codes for CASSIVGGRSGELFF.

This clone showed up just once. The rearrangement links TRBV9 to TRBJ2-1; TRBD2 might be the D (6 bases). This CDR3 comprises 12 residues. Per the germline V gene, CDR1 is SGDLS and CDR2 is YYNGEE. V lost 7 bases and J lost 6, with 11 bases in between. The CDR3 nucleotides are TGTGCCAGCGGTCTCGGGGGCAATGAGCAGTTCTTC. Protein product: CASGLGGNEQFF.

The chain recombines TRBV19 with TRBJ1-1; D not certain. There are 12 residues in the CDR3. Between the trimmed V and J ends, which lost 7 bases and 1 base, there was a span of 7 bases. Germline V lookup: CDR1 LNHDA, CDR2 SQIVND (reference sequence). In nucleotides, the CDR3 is TGTGCCAGTACCCCAGGGAACACTGAAGCTTTCTTT. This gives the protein CASTPGNTEAFF.

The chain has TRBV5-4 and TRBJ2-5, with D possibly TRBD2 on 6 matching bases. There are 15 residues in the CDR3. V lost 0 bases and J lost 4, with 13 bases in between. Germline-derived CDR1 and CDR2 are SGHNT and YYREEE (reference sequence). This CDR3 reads CASSLGLKGGETQYF. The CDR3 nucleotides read TGTGCCAGCAGCTTGGGCCTAAAGGGAGGAGAGACCCAGTACTTC.

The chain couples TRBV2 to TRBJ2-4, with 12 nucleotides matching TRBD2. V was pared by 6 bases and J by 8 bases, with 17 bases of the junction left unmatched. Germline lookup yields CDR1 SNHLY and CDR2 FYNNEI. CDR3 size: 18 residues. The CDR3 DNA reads TGTGCCAGCAGGTGGTTGGTGCTAGCGGGGGGGCCTGCAGACATTCAGTACTTC. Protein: CASRWLVLAGGPADIQYF.

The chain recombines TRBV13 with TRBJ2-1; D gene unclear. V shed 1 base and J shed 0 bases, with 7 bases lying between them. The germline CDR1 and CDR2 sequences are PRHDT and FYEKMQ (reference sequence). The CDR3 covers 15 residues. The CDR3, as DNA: TGTGCCAGCAGCTTAGTGCAGAGCTCCTACAATGAGCAGTTCTTC. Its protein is CASSLVQSSYNEQFF.

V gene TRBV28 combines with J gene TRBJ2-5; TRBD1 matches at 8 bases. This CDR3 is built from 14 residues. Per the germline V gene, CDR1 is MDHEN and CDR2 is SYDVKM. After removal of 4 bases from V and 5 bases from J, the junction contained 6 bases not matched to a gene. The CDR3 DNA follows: TGTGCCAGCAGTTCCCGGACAGGGTTGGAGACCCAGTACTTC. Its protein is CASSSRTGLETQYF. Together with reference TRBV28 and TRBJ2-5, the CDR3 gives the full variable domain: DVKVTQSSRYLVKRTGEKVFLECVQDMDHENMFWYRQDPGLGLRLIYFSYDVKMKEKGDIPEGYSVSREKKERFSLILESASTNQTSMYLCASSSRTGLETQYFGPGTRLLVL.

This CDR3 is CASSLKQGLTDTQYF. CDR3 nucleotides: TGCGCCAGCAGCCTGAAACAGGGACTCACAGATACGCAGTATTTT. J is TRBJ2-3 and V is TRBV4-3, with D perhaps TRBD1 or TRBD2 (6 bases each). From germline, CDR1 is LGHNA and CDR2 YSLEER. This CDR3 spans 15 amino acids. V lost 4 bases and J 2 bases, leaving 13 bases between the germline ends.

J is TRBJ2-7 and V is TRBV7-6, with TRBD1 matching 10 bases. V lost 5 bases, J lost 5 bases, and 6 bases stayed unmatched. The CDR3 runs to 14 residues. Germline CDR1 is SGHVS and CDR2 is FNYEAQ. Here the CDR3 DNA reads TGTGCCAGCAGCGGCCCGGGACAGGGGAACGAGCAGTACTTC. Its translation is CASSGPGQGNEQYF.

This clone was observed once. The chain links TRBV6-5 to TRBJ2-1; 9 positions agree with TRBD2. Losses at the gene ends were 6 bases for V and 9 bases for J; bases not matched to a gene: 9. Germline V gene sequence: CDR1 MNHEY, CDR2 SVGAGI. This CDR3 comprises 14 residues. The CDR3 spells CASRGGGVFLEQFF. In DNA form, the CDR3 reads TGTGCCAGCAGGGGCGGGGGGGTATTTCTTGAGCAGTTCTTC.

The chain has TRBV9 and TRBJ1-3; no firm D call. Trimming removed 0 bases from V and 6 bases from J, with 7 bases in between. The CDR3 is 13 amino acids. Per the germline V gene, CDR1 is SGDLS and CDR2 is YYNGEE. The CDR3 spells CASSVAGENTIYF. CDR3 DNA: TGTGCCAGCAGCGTAGCTGGGGAAAACACCATATATTTT.

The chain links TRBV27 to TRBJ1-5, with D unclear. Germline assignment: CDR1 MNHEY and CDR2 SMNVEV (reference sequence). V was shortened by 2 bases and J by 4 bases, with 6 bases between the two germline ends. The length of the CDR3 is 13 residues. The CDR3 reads CASSLKENQPQHF. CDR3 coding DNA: TGTGCCAGCAGTTTAAAGGAGAATCAGCCCCAGCATTTT.

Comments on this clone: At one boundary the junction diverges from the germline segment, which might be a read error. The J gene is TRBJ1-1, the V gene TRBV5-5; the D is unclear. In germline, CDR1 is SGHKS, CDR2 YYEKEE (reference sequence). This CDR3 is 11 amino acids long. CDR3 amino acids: CASSLNIEAFF. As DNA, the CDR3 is TGTGCCAGCAGCTTGAACATTGAAGCTTTCTTT.

The CDR3 nucleotides are TGTGCCAGCAGCTTTGTCCGGGATCAGCCCCAGCATTTT. Translating gives CASSFVRDQPQHF. The chain has TRBV7-2 and TRBJ1-5; D remains unclear. Trimming left V 3 bases short and J 5 bases short, with 8 bases between. CDR3 length: 13 amino acids. Per germline, CDR1 SGHTA and CDR2 FQGNSA.

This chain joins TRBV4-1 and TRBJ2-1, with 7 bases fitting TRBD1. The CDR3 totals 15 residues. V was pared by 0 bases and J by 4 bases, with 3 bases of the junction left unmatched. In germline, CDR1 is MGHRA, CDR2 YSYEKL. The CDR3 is CASSQDVTGYNEQFF. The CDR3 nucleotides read TGCGCCAGCAGCCAAGACGTGACAGGGTACAATGAGCAGTTCTTC.

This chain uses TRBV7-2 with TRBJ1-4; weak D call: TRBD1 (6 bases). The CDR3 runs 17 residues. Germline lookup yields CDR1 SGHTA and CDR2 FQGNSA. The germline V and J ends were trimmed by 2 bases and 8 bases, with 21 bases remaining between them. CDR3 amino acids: CASSLTGPIEFGEKLFF. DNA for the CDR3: TGTGCCAGCAGCTTAACAGGGCCGATTGAATTTGGGGAAAAACTGTTTTTT.

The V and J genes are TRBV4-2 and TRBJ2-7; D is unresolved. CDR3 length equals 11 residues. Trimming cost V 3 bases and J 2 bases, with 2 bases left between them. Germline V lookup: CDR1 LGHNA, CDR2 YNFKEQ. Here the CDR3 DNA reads TGTGCCAGCAGCCAGCCCTACGAGCAGTACTTC. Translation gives CASSQPYEQYF.

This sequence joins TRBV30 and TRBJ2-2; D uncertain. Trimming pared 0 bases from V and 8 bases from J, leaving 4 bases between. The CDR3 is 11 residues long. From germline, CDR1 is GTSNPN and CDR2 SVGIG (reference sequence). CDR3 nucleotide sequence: TGTGCCTGGAGTGTGAGAGGGGAGCTGTTTTTT. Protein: CAWSVRGELFF.

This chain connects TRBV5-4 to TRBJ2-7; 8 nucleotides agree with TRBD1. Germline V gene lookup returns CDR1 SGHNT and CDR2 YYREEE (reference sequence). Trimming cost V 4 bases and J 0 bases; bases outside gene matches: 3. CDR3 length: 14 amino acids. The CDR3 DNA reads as TGTGCCAGCAGCCTGGGACAGGTCTCCTACGAGCAGTACTTC. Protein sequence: CASSLGQVSYEQYF.

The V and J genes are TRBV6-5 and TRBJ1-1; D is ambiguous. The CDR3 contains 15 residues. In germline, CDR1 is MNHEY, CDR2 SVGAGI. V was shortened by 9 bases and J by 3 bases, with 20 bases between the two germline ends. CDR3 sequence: CASRSEQSAYTEAFF. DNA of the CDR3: TGTGCCAGTAGATCTGAGCAGTCAGCTTACACTGAAGCTTTCTTT.

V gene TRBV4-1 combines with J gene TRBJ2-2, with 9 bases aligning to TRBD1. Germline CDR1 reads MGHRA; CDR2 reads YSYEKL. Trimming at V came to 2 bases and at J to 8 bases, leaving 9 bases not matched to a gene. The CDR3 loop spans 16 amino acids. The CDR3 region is CASSQPGQGFTGELFF. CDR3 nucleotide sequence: TGCGCCAGCAGCCAACCGGGACAGGGATTCACAGGGGAGCTGTTTTTT.

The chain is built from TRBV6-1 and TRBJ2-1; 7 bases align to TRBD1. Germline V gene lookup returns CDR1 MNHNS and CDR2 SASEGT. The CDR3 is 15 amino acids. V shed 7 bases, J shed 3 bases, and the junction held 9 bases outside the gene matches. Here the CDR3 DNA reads TGTGCCAGCAACCCATCAGGGGGATTCTACAATGAGCAGTTCTTC. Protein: CASNPSGGFYNEQFF.

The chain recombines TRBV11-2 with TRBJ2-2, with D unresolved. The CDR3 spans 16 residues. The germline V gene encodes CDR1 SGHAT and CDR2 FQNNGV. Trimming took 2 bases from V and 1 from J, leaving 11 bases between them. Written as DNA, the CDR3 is TGTGCCAGCAGCTTACTAATAGGATTGAACACCGGGGAGCTGTTTTTT. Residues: CASSLLIGLNTGELFF. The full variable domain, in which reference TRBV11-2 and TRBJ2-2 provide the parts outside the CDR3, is EAGVAQSPRYKIIEKRQSVAFWCNPISGHATLYWYQQILGQGPKLLIQFQNNGVVDDSQLPKDRFSAERLKGVDSTLKIQPAKLEDSAVYLCASSLLIGLNTGELFFGEGSRLTVL.

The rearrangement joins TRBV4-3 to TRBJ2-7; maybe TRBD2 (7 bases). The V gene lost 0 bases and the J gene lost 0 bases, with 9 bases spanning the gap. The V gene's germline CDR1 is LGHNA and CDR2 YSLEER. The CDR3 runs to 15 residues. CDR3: CASSQEGGGSYEQYV. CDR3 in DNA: TGCGCCAGCAGCCAAGAAGGGGGGGGCTCCTACGAGCAGTACGTC.

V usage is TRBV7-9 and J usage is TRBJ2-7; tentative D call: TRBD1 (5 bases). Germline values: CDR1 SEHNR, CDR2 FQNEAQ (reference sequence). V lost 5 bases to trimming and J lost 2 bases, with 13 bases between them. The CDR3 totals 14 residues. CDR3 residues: CASSQERGAYEQYF. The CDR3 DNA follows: TGTGCCAGCAGCCAAGAAAGGGGCGCCTACGAGCAGTACTTC.

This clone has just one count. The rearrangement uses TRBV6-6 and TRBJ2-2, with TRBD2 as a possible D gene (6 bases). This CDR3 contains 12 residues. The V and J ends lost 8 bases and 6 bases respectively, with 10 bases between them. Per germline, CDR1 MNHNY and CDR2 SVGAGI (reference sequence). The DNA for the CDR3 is TGTGCCAGCGATGGAGGGGCCGGGGAGCTGTTTTTT. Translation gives CASDGGAGELFF.